These 27 T cell receptor beta chains share one sample of origin, sequenced in a study of cytotoxic CD8 clonotypes in ibrutinib-treated CLL. Using immunoSEQ multiplex PCR, the repertoire was profiled, and TCRdb retains in-frame clones only, with some absent. The sample lists hundreds of thousands of clones, 70% occurring once. The sequencing used PBMCs, collected after 24 months of ibrutinib treatment. Receptors were obtained from a human donor with chronic lymphocytic leukemia.

V usage is TRBV4-3 and J usage is TRBJ1-1; a possible D gene is TRBD1 (6 bases). Between the trimmed V and J ends, which lost 1 base and 7 bases, there was a span of 13 bases. The V gene's germline CDR1 is LGHNA and CDR2 YSLEER. This CDR3 has 14 residues. The CDR3 loop is CASSQARRGSEAFF. The CDR3 DNA sequence: TGCGCCAGCAGCCAAGCCCGCAGGGGAAGTGAAGCTTTCTTT.

The chain couples TRBV11-2 to TRBJ1-1, with D hard to call. Trimming stripped 6 bases from V and 6 bases from J, with 11 bases between. This CDR3 comprises 12 residues. Germline CDR1 is SGHAT and CDR2 is FQNNGV. The CDR3 loop reads CASSPGSPEAFF. In nucleotides, the CDR3 is TGTGCCAGCAGTCCGGGCTCCCCTGAAGCTTTCTTT.

The chain uses TRBV7-8 and TRBJ2-7; 10 positions match TRBD1. Losses at the gene ends were 5 bases for V and 5 bases for J; bases not matched to a gene: 6. This CDR3 contains 14 residues. CDR1 is SGHVS and CDR2 is FQNEAQ in the germline V gene. The CDR3 DNA reads as TGTGCCAGCAGCCGGGGACAGGGGAAGGACGAGCAGTACTTC. Amino acids: CASSRGQGKDEQYF.

The gene calls are TRBV7-9 and TRBJ2-3, with 11 bases lining up with TRBD2. The germline V gene has CDR1 SEHNR and CDR2 FQNEAQ (reference sequence). Germline trimming cut 1 base from V and 4 bases from J; bases unmatched to any gene: 1. The CDR3 loop spans 15 amino acids. CDR3 nucleotide sequence: TGTGCCAGCAGCTTAGTACTAGCGGGAGCAGATACGCAGTATTTT. It specifies CASSLVLAGADTQYF.

This rearrangement joins TRBV2 to TRBJ2-2; 7 positions agree with TRBD2. Germline CDR1 is SNHLY and CDR2 is FYNNEI. With 7 bases clipped from V and 4 bases from J, the junction kept 9 bases outside the gene matches. CDR3 length equals 15 residues. The CDR3 DNA is TGTGCCAGCAATTCGGACACGGGGGGCACCGGGGAGCTGTTTTTT. Its protein product is CASNSDTGGTGELFF. Using reference TRBV2 and TRBJ2-2 for the parts outside the CDR3, the full variable domain is EPEVTQTPSHQVTQMGQEVILRCVPISNHLYFYWYRQILGQKVEFLVSFYNNEISEKSEIFDDQFSVERPDGSNFTLKIRSTKLEDSAMYFCASNSDTGGTGELFFGEGSRLTVL.

There are a few counts of this clone. The V gene is TRBV25-1, the J gene TRBJ2-7, with D perhaps assigned TRBD1 or TRBD2 (5 bases each). V was cut by 8 bases and J by 3 bases, with 5 bases left in between. In germline, CDR1 is MGHDK, CDR2 SYGVNS. The CDR3 is 10 amino acids. The CDR3 sequence is CASGGYEQYF. CDR3 nucleotide sequence: TGTGCCAGCGGGGGCTACGAGCAGTACTTC.

This clone came up once. V gene TRBV25-1 combines with J gene TRBJ1-3, with a tentative D call TRBD1 (5 bases). The CDR3 runs to 16 residues. V shed 6 bases and J shed 1 base, with 16 bases lying between them. Germline V gene sequence: CDR1 MGHDK, CDR2 SYGVNS. The CDR3 DNA follows: TGTGCCAGCAGCGCCTTGGGCCCAGGGTCTGGAAACACCATATATTTT. Translated, it gives CASSALGPGSGNTIYF.

This clone was recorded a few times. At one of its ends the junction is not consistent with the germline gene, which may arise from a read error. The chain joins TRBV7-7 to TRBJ2-7; D unresolved. Germline V gives CDR1 SSHAT, CDR2 FNYEAQ (reference sequence). This CDR3 comprises 17 residues. CDR3 amino acids: CASSLAFSGVGPYEQYF. CDR3 in DNA: TGTGCTAGCAGCTTAGCCTTCTCTGGGGTTGGCCCCTACGAGCAGTACTTC.

J is TRBJ2-1 and V is TRBV6-6; TRBD1 matches 7 bases. J lost 4 bases, V lost 5 bases, and 5 bases had no gene match. The CDR3 consists of 14 residues. Looked up from germline, CDR1 is MNHNY and CDR2 is SVGAGI (reference sequence). The CDR3 spells CASSNPGQYNEQFF. CDR3 bases: TGTGCCAGCAGTAATCCGGGACAGTACAATGAGCAGTTCTTC.

V is TRBV9 and J is TRBJ1-2; D gene ambiguous. The CDR3 spans 12 residues. Between the trimmed V and J ends, which lost 5 bases and 4 bases, there was a span of 9 bases. Germline V CDR1 and CDR2: SGDLS, YYNGEE. CDR3 in amino acids: CASRGISYGYTF. The CDR3 nucleotides are TGTGCCAGCAGGGGGATCTCCTATGGCTACACCTTC.

The chain is built from TRBV6-5 and TRBJ2-7, with D unresolved. This CDR3 is built from 13 residues. V was pared by 2 bases and J by 7 bases, with 12 bases between. Germline V gene sequence: CDR1 MNHEY, CDR2 SVGAGI. CDR3 sequence: CASSYPSLGEQYF. As DNA, the CDR3 is TGTGCCAGCAGTTACCCGTCGTTGGGGGAGCAGTACTTC.

In its sample, this clone was seen many times. V gene TRBV6-1 combines with J gene TRBJ1-2; D is undetermined. The ends were cut back, 3 bases at V and 7 bases at J, with 24 bases in the middle. CDR1 MNHNS and CDR2 SASEGT come from the germline V gene. This CDR3 has 17 amino acids. The CDR3 is CASSEVVGGLPGGGYTF. Here the CDR3 DNA reads TGTGCCAGCAGTGAGGTAGTTGGAGGCCTCCCAGGTGGTGGCTACACCTTC.

The chain employs TRBV2 and TRBJ2-5; 8 bases fit TRBD2. The CDR3 contains 14 residues. The trim removed 8 bases at V and 5 bases at J, leaving 10 bases unmatched. The germline V gene has CDR1 SNHLY and CDR2 FYNNEI. CDR3 region: CASYRTSLGETQYF. The CDR3 nucleotides read TGTGCCAGCTACCGGACTAGCCTGGGGGAGACCCAGTACTTC.

Only a few counts were recorded for this clone. DNA of the CDR3: TGCGCCAGCAGCTTGGGGACTAGCGAGTTCGCAGATACGCAGTATTTT. Protein sequence: CASSLGTSEFADTQYF. This chain uses TRBV5-1 with TRBJ2-3, with 9 bases fitting TRBD2. J gave up 4 bases and V 0 bases, and 6 bases lay outside the gene matches. Looked up from germline, CDR1 is SGHRS and CDR2 is YFSETQ. The CDR3 consists of 16 residues.

V and J are TRBV6-1 and TRBJ2-3; no definite D call. Trimming took 5 bases from V and 6 from J, leaving 6 bases between them. Germline V gene lookup returns CDR1 MNHNS and CDR2 SASEGT. The CDR3 has 11 residues. The CDR3 DNA sequence: TGTGCCAGCAGTTTACGTGATACGCAGTATTTT. This sequence encodes CASSLRDTQYF.

CDR3 region: CASSQDRGSFATNEKLFF. The CDR3, as DNA: TGCGCCAGCAGCCAAGATCGCGGCAGCTTTGCAACTAATGAAAAACTGTTTTTT. This chain connects TRBV4-1 to TRBJ1-4, with unresolved D. Germline V lookup: CDR1 MGHRA, CDR2 YSYEKL. CDR3 length: 18 residues. Trimming took 0 bases from V and 0 from J, leaving 14 bases between them.

The chain recombines TRBV19 with TRBJ2-7; TRBD2 aligns across 8 bases. Trimming removed 8 bases from V and 7 bases from J; junction bases left unmatched: 10. The CDR3 has 13 residues. Germline values: CDR1 LNHDA, CDR2 SQIVND (reference sequence). The CDR3 DNA sequence: TGTGCCAGTGCCCGGGGACTAGGACGAGAGCAGTACTTC. It encodes CASARGLGREQYF.

The chain joins TRBV7-2 to TRBJ2-1, with D hard to call. This CDR3 has 12 residues. V was clipped by 5 bases and J by 9 bases, with 11 bases between them. Germline V gene data show CDR1 as SGHTA and CDR2 as FQGNSA. DNA for the CDR3: TGTGCCAGCAGCCCGTCGGTGGGTGAGCAGTTCTTC. Residues: CASSPSVGEQFF.

The chain links TRBV6-1 to TRBJ2-7; no firm D call. CDR1 MNHNS and CDR2 SASEGT come from the germline V gene. The germline V and J ends were trimmed by 11 bases and 3 bases, with 14 bases remaining between them. The CDR3 loop spans 12 amino acids. Here the CDR3 DNA reads TGTGCCTCAACAGCCGGATTCTACGAGCAGTACTTC. It codes for CASTAGFYEQYF.

This chain joins TRBV5-1 and TRBJ2-7, with 7 bases aligning to TRBD1. The trim removed 0 bases at V and 2 bases at J, leaving 8 bases unmatched. Germline V gene data show CDR1 as SGHRS and CDR2 as YFSETQ. The CDR3 is 16 amino acids. As DNA, the CDR3 is TGCGCCAGCAGCTTGGACGCCGGGACAGCGACCTACGAGCAGTACTTC. It translates to CASSLDAGTATYEQYF. The whole variable domain, filled in from reference TRBV5-1 and TRBJ2-7, reads KAGVTQTPRYLIKTRGQQVTLSCSPISGHRSVSWYQQTPGQGLQFLFEYFSETQRNKGNFPGRFSGRQFSNSRSEMNVSTLELGDSALYLCASSLDAGTATYEQYFGPGTRLTVT.

This clone has only a few counts. The chain recombines TRBV11-2 with TRBJ1-2, with a possible D match to TRBD1 (6 bases). Deletions cut 5 bases from V and 8 bases from J, with 21 bases between. CDR1 and CDR2 (germline): SGHAT, FQNNGV. The CDR3 covers 15 residues. The DNA of the CDR3 is TGTGCCAGCAGCAAAACAGGGATACCCTTTGGAGGCTACACCTTC. It codes for CASSKTGIPFGGYTF. Full variable domain (rest looked up from reference TRBV11-2 and TRBJ1-2): EAGVAQSPRYKIIEKRQSVAFWCNPISGHATLYWYQQILGQGPKLLIQFQNNGVVDDSQLPKDRFSAERLKGVDSTLKIQPAKLEDSAVYLCASSKTGIPFGGYTFGSGTRLTVV.

The CDR3 is CASRGGQGAQETQYF. CDR3 nucleotides: TGTGCCAGCAGAGGCGGACAGGGGGCCCAAGAGACCCAGTACTTC. The chain carries TRBV7-8 and TRBJ2-5, with 11 bases matching TRBD1. V lost 6 bases to trimming and J lost 1 base; unmatched junction nucleotides: 4. The germline gives CDR1 SGHVS, CDR2 FQNEAQ. The CDR3 loop spans 15 amino acids.

This clone was recorded once. The V and J genes are TRBV6-5 and TRBJ1-1; 8 nucleotides agree with TRBD1. CDR1 and CDR2 (germline): MNHEY, SVGAGI. The J segment lost 3 bases and the V segment lost 4 bases, leaving 7 bases of the junction unmatched. The CDR3 totals 15 residues. Here the CDR3 DNA reads TGTGCCAGCAGTTTCGGGACAGGAGTGGACACTGAAGCTTTCTTT. It translates to CASSFGTGVDTEAFF.

The chain combines TRBV6-5 with TRBJ2-4, with D perhaps matching TRBD2 (6 bases). Germline CDR1 reads MNHEY; CDR2 reads SVGAGI. Trimming left V 5 bases short and J 9 bases short, with 14 bases between. This CDR3 comprises 13 residues. CDR3 protein: CASSTQVGGIQYF. The CDR3 coding sequence is TGTGCCAGCAGTACTCAGGTGGGGGGCATTCAGTACTTC.

V and J are TRBV7-8 and TRBJ1-5; possibly TRBD1 for D (6 bases). V was cut by 7 bases and J by 6 bases, with 10 bases left in between. Per the germline V gene, CDR1 is SGHVS and CDR2 is FQNEAQ. The CDR3 sequence is 12 residues long. As DNA, the CDR3 is TGTGCCAGCACCTCAGGGGCTCAGCCCCAGCATTTT. As protein: CASTSGAQPQHF.

This clone turned up a few times. The chain couples TRBV19 to TRBJ1-1, with D uncertain. V was clipped by 5 bases and J by 10 bases, with 14 bases between them. The CDR3 spans 12 residues. Germline V gene lookup returns CDR1 LNHDA and CDR2 SQIVND (reference sequence). The DNA for the CDR3 is TGTGCCAGTAGTGCCTATCCGGCAGTAGCTTTCTTT. Its translation: CASSAYPAVAFF.

The chain combines TRBV19 with TRBJ2-7; a possible D gene is TRBD2 (7 bases). The germline CDR1 and CDR2 sequences are LNHDA and SQIVND (reference sequence). The V end lost 4 bases, the J end lost 0 bases, and 19 bases lay between the germline ends. The CDR3 spans 17 residues. This CDR3 reads CASSTPSGRGGSYEQYF. The CDR3 DNA sequence: TGTGCCAGTAGTACCCCTAGCGGCAGGGGCGGCTCCTACGAGCAGTACTTC. The full variable domain, rest sourced from reference TRBV19 and TRBJ2-7, is DGGITQSPKYLFRKEGQNVTLSCEQNLNHDAMYWYRQDPGQGLRLIYYSQIVNDFQKGDIAEGYSVSREKKESFPLTVTSAQKNPTAFYLCASSTPSGRGGSYEQYFGPGTRLTVT.